Sequencing of this T cell receptor (beta chain) was carried out in a study of cytomegalovirus exposure and HLA in healthy donors. Notes on the study in general: Later analysis indicated greater clonal expansion among HLA-associated TCR beta chains than among equally common other chains. Cytomegalovirus-associated status was assigned to approximately 160 TCR beta chains. Later, an analysis found that common viral pathogens appeared to be linked with several of the most significant clusters.

PCR was performed using 60 Vbeta and 13 Jbeta primers. Here immunoSEQ multiplex PCR was the method, and the copy in TCRdb shows in-frame clones only, minus some. The data hold 200,000 to 250,000 clones, with 75% to 85% observed a single time. In regard to this clone: The antigen remains unidentified.

CDR1 and CDR2 (germline): MNHNS, SASEGT. The V end was cut by 3 bases, the J end by 3 bases, with 12 bases between. The CDR3 length is 15 residues. The sequence came from a woman aged 60-75 years in good health and CMV-seropositive. The chain carries TRBV6-1 and TRBJ2-4; no reliable D call. The specimen sequenced was PBMCs. DNA for the CDR3: TGTGCCAGCAGTGAGAACACGGCGGACAAAAACATTCAGTACTTC. Translating gives CASSENTADKNIQYF.